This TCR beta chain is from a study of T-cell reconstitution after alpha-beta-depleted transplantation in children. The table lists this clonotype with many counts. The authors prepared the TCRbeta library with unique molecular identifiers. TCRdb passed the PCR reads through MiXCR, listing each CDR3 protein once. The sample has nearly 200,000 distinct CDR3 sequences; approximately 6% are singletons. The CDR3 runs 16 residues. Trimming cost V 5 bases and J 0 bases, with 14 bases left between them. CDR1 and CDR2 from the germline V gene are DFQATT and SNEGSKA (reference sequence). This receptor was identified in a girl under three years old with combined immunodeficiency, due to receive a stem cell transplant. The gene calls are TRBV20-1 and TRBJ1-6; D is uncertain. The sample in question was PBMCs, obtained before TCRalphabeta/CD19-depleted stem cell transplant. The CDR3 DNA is TGCAGTGCTGGCCCTTGGGTCAGCTCCTATAATTCACCCCTCCACTTT. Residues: CSAGPWVSSYNSPLHF.